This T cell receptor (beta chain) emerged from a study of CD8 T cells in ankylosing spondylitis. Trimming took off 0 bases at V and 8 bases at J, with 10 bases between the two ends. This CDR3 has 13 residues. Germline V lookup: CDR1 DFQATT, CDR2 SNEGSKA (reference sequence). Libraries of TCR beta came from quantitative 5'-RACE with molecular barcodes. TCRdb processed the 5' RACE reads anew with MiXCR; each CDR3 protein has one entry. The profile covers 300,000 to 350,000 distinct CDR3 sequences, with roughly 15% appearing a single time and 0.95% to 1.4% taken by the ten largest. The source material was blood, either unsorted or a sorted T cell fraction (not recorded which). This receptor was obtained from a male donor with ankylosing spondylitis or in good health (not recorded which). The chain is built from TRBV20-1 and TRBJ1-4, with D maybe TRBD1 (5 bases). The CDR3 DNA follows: TGCAGTGCTAGAGAGGGACCGGGAGAAAAACTGTTTTTT. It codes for CSAREGPGEKLFF.